These 9 T cell receptor beta chains were all obtained from the same sample, sequenced in a study of shared clonotypes between healthy human individuals. The data were produced by immunoSEQ multiplex PCR, yet TCRdb's version contains in-frame clones alone and is incomplete. The repertoire has some 580,000 clones, almost 97% of them found once; the top ten carry approximately 0.057%. Material for sequencing was naive CD4+ T cells sorted from blood. The subset: CD45RA+ positively selected. The receptors shown here come from a woman between 25 and 40 years old in good health.

The chain links TRBV7-9 to TRBJ2-1; weak D call: TRBD2 (5 bases). Between the trimmed V and J ends, which lost 1 base and 10 bases, there was a span of 14 bases. The CDR3 has 14 amino acids. Germline V gene data show CDR1 as SEHNR and CDR2 as FQNEAQ (reference sequence). Written as DNA, the CDR3 is TGTGCCAGCAGCTTAGAAACTAGATCTGGGGAGCAGTTCTTC. Translated: CASSLETRSGEQFF.

This chain connects TRBV5-6 to TRBJ1-3; D remains unclear. V was pared by 2 bases and J by 2 bases, with 14 bases between. Germline CDR1 reads SGHDT; CDR2 reads YYEEEE. The CDR3 is 16 amino acids. Here the CDR3 reads CASSFRGSDPGNTIYF. The CDR3 DNA sequence: TGTGCCAGCAGCTTCCGTGGGTCGGACCCTGGAAACACCATATATTTT.

The genes are TRBV14 and TRBJ2-3; D gene ambiguous. CDR1 is SGHDN and CDR2 is FVKESK in the germline V gene. The CDR3 extends over 12 amino acids. The V end was cut by 3 bases, the J end by 2 bases, with 3 bases between. DNA of the CDR3: TGTGCCAGCAGCCACTCCACAGATACGCAGTATTTT. Translated: CASSHSTDTQYF.

Written as DNA, the CDR3 is TGTGCCAGCAGTTTAGGCGGGAGTGGGGCAGATACGCAGTATTTT. This encodes CASSLGGSGADTQYF. This chain links TRBV27 with TRBJ2-3; 7 bases are shared with TRBD2. CDR3 size: 15 residues. Germline lookup yields CDR1 MNHEY and CDR2 SMNVEV (reference sequence). With V trimmed by 2 bases and J by 4 bases, 6 bases remained unmatched.

V gene TRBV27 combines with J gene TRBJ2-1; possible D gene TRBD2, 6 bases. The CDR3 has 13 amino acids. Germline V gene data show CDR1 as MNHEY and CDR2 as SMNVEV (reference sequence). V was trimmed by 2 bases and J by 14 bases, leaving 16 bases between them. The CDR3 here is CASSLRRDEHKFF. Here the CDR3 DNA reads TGTGCCAGCAGTTTACGGCGGGACGAGCACAAGTTCTTC.

This clone was found once. This rearrangement joins TRBV30 to TRBJ2-7, with 10 bases fitting TRBD1. The CDR3 runs 13 residues. V dropped 4 bases and J dropped 3; count of bases not matched to a gene: 3. Germline V gene lookup returns CDR1 GTSNPN and CDR2 SVGIG (reference sequence). The DNA for the CDR3 is TGTGCCTGGAACCGGGACAGGGGCTACGAGCAGTACTTC. Its translation is CAWNRDRGYEQYF.

The V call is TRBV4-1, the J call TRBJ2-1; the match to TRBD2 covers 12 bases. V shed 0 bases, J shed 7 bases, and the junction held 16 bases outside the gene matches. CDR3 length: 20 residues. Germline CDR1 reads MGHRA; CDR2 reads YSYEKL. The CDR3 sequence is CASSQESASGRALVSNEQFF. CDR3 nucleotides: TGCGCCAGCAGCCAAGAGTCGGCTAGCGGGAGGGCCTTAGTGTCTAATGAGCAGTTCTTC.

The chain has TRBV9 and TRBJ1-6, with 10 bases fitting TRBD1. This CDR3 region has 14 residues. V gave up 4 bases and J gave up 7 bases; unmatched junction bases: 2. The germline CDR1 and CDR2 sequences are SGDLS and YYNGEE. The CDR3 loop is CASSSGQGNSPLHF. The CDR3 bases are TGTGCCAGCAGCTCGGGACAGGGGAATTCACCCCTCCACTTT.

The count of this clone is one. The rearrangement links TRBV18 to TRBJ2-7; no definite D call. V lost 5 bases to trimming and J lost 3 bases, with 17 bases between them. Germline loops: CDR1 KGHSH, CDR2 LQKENI. This CDR3 is 15 amino acids long. CDR3 sequence reads: CASSDGPTEGYEQYF. The CDR3 bases are TGTGCCAGCTCAGACGGACCGACGGAAGGCTACGAGCAGTACTTC. Supplemented by reference TRBV18 and TRBJ2-7, the full variable domain reads NAGVMQNPRHLVRRRGQEARLRCSPMKGHSHVYWYRQLPEEGLKFMVYLQKENIIDESGMPKERFSAEFPKEGPSILRIQQVVRGDSAAYFCASSDGPTEGYEQYFGPGTRLTVT.